This T cell receptor beta chain is from a study of OX40 agonist ivuxolimab in advanced cancers. This clone was detected only a few times. Produced via immunoSEQ multiplex PCR; TCRdb's table is partial and in-frame only. The table shows 70,000 or so clones, with around 85% occurring only once. The sample was CD4+ or CD8+ T cells sorted from blood, taken in a trial of the OX40 agonist ivuxolimab. The clonotype comes from an adult with an advanced solid tumor such as melanoma, head and neck, liver or kidney cancer.

CDR3 in DNA: TGTGCCTGGAGTGTTCAGGGACCGCAGTATTTT. This encodes CAWSVQGPQYF. This rearrangement joins TRBV30 to TRBJ2-3; TRBD1 or TRBD2 may be the D gene (5 bases each). This CDR3 region has 11 residues. V gave up 0 bases and J gave up 10 bases, with 8 bases separating them. The germline V gene encodes CDR1 GTSNPN and CDR2 SVGIG (reference sequence).